This TCR beta chain was captured in a study of T cells after yellow fever vaccination. The wider study: Fractions low in cell number were prepared with SMART-Seq v4 Ultra Low Input. Study-wide results and caveats: Only a minor proportion of clonotypes was detected across both CD4 and CD8 compartments.

This clonotype was counted many times. What it recognizes is unknown. Researchers made TCR cDNA using 5'RACE template switching, and this step added a universal primer site and UMIs. Each CDR3 protein is one row after TCRdb ran MiXCR on the 5' RACE reads. Counted here are 70,000 or so distinct CDR3 sequences, 7.3% occurring once; the ten biggest clones make up about 27%. CDR1 SQVTM and CDR2 ANQGSEA come from the germline V gene. The ends lost 0 bases at V and 5 bases at J; junction bases unmatched: 19. The CDR3 consists of 19 residues. This receptor was taken from a man aged 18 to 30 who received the YFV17D yellow fever vaccine. This sequence joins TRBV29-1 and TRBJ2-5; 9 bases match TRBD1. Sequences were derived from CD8+ T cells sorted from PBMCs, sampled 10 to 11 days after the first yellow fever vaccination. In DNA form, the CDR3 reads TGCAGCGTTGAAGATCCAAGACTCCGGGACAGGGAATTTCGGGAGACCCAGTACTTC. This encodes CSVEDPRLRDREFRETQYF. The whole variable domain, filled in from reference TRBV29-1 and TRBJ2-5, reads SAVISQKPSRDICQRGTSLTIQCQVDSQVTMMFWYRQQPGQSLTLIATANQGSEATYESGFVIDKFPISRPNLTFSTLTVSNMSPEDSSIYLCSVEDPRLRDREFRETQYFGPGTRLLVL.